This T cell receptor (beta chain) was identified in a study of regulatory T cells in long-lasting Graves disease. General study points: Blood alone, not thyroid tissue, was studied. Patients whose Graves' disease persisted exhibited lower TCR diversity than those newly diagnosed. It is possible that accuracy was reduced by the small size of the sample.

This clonotype has a handful of counts. Antigen specificity is unknown. The V end lost 7 bases, the J end lost 2 bases, and 12 bases lay between the germline ends. The CDR3 spans 12 residues. In germline, CDR1 is DFQATT, CDR2 SNEGSKA (reference sequence). Time point noted: persistent/refractory GD, antithyroid drugs over 5 years with positive TRAb. The TCR library used RNA extracted from PBMCs. The TCR beta library used iRepertoire HTBI primers with Arm-PCR amplification of CDR3. TCRdb ran MiXCR on the multiplex PCR reads and lists one entry per CDR3 protein. The sample yields hundreds of thousands of distinct CDR3 sequences, about a fifth seen once.

This clonotype was obtained from a female donor with Graves disease. The sequences come from peripheral blood mononuclear cells (PBMCs), collected when the disease was refractory, from a patient treated with antithyroid drugs. The chain joins TRBV20-1 to TRBJ2-7; D is perhaps TRBD1 (6 bases). The CDR3 DNA follows: TGCAGTGTAGTCGGACAGCCCTACGAGCAGTACTTC. Encoded protein: CSVVGQPYEQYF.